These T cell receptor beta chains were read from a single sample in a study of beta chain features in type 1 diabetes. Assay: immunoSEQ multiplex PCR; the TCRdb copy retains only in-frame clones and omits some. The data hold hundreds of thousands of clones, with 11% to 15% observed a single time. Sequencing was carried out using naive CD4+ T cells from blood. The receptors shown here come from a man between 18 and 35 years old with type 1 diabetes. CDR3s leave out the opening cysteine and the closing phenylalanine or tryptophan. Fields, in order: V gene, J gene, CDR3 protein.

>TRBV6-6|TRBJ2-2
ASSYRTSGRAGELF
>TRBV18|TRBJ2-7
ASSPGANYEQY
>TRBV5-4|TRBJ2-6
ASSLEPGANVLT
>TRBV7-8|TRBJ1-4
ASSQWAAVREKLF
>TRBV27|TRBJ1-4
ASSTATNEKLF
>TRBV29-1|TRBJ1-2
SVQGQGNYGYT
>TRBV7-2|TRBJ1-5
ASSLGQGAYQPQH
>TRBV15|TRBJ2-7
ATSTQLTSGTQY
>TRBV9|TRBJ2-7
ASSVGGSPYEQY
>TRBV18|TRBJ1-5
ASSPGQGGSQPQH
>TRBV5-1|TRBJ1-5
ASSLDSNSNQPQH
>TRBV28|TRBJ1-6
ASSLSDRGNSPLH
>TRBV15|TRBJ1-4
ATSRDHLEKLF
>TRBV5-1|TRBJ2-7
ASSLGTTSYEQY
>TRBV9|TRBJ1-1
ASSVAQGTEAF
>TRBV30|TRBJ1-3
VWRAGNTIY
>TRBV29-1|TRBJ2-1
SVTTTDEQF
>TRBV6-1|TRBJ1-5
ASSEGLGRDQPQH
>TRBV5-4|TRBJ1-2
ASSQMTDGYT
>TRBV9|TRBJ2-1
ASSVEGRGDEQF
>TRBV9|TRBJ2-2
ASSVEPGQNTGELF
>TRBV2|TRBJ2-6
ASRGDSGANVLT
>TRBV20-1|TRBJ2-1
SAQRTDEQF
>TRBV10-3|TRBJ2-7
AINAGTGSPYEQY
>TRBV4-2|TRBJ1-2
ASSHRIGDSPYGYT
>TRBV7-7|TRBJ2-1
ASSLNPGNNEQF
>TRBV14|TRBJ2-6
ASSQVKISGANVLT
>TRBV5-5|TRBJ1-1
ASSLLWGTEAF
>TRBV7-2|TRBJ1-1
SAGTEAF
>TRBV30|TRBJ2-3
AWSIAGGPDTQY